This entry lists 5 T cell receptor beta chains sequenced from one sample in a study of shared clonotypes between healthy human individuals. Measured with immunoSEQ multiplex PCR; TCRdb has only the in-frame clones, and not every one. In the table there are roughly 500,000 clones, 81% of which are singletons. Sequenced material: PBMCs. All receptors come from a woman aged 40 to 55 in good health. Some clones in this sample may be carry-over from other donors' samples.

The CDR3 region is CASSVDGGAYQETQYF. The CDR3 nucleotides read TGTGCCAGCAGCGTAGACGGCGGAGCGTACCAAGAGACCCAGTACTTC. The rearrangement links TRBV9 to TRBJ2-5; D gene unclear. This CDR3 contains 16 residues. CDR1 is SGDLS, CDR2 YYNGEE, per germline. Trimming took off 0 bases at V and 0 bases at J, with 12 bases between the two ends.

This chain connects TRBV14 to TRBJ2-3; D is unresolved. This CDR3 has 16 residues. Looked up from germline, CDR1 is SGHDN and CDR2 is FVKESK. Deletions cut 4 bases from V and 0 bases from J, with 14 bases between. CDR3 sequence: CASSRPGGTSTDTQYF. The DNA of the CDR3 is TGTGCCAGCAGCCGCCCTGGCGGAACTAGCACAGATACGCAGTATTTT.

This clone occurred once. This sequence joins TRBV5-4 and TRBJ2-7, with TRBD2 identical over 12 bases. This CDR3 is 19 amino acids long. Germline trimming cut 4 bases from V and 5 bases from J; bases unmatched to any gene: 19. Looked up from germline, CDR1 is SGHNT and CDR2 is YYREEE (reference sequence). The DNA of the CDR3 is TGTGCCAGCAGCGCCCCGGCGGGGCTAGCGGGAGGGCCGCGTAACGAGCAGTACTTC. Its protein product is CASSAPAGLAGGPRNEQYF. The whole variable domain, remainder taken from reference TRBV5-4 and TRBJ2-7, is ETGVTQSPTHLIKTRGQQVTLRCSSQSGHNTVSWYQQALGQGPQFIFQYYREEENGRGNFPPRFSGLQFPNYSSELNVNALELDDSALYLCASSAPAGLAGGPRNEQYFGPGTRLTVT.

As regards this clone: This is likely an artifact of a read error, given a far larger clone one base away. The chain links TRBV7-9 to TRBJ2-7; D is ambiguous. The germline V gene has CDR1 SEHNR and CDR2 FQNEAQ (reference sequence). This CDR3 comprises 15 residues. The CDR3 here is CAGSPSRQSSYEQYF. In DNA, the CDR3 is TGTGCCGGCAGCCCCTCCCGGCAGAGCTCCTACGAGCAGTACTTC.

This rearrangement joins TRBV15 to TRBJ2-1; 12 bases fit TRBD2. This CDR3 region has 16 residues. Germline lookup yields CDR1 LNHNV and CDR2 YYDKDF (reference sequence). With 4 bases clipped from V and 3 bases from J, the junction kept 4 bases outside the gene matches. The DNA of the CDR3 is TGTGCCACCAGCAAAGGACTAGCGGGGAACTACAATGAGCAGTTCTTC. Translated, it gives CATSKGLAGNYNEQFF.